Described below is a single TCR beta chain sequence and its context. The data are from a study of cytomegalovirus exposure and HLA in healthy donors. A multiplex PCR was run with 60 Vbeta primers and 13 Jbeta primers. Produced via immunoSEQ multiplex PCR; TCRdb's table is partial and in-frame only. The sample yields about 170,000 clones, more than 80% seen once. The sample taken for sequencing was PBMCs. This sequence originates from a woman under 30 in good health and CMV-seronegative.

The CDR3 region has the DNA TGTGCCAGCAGTTACGGTCAGGGGGTCTCGGAAAAACTGTTTTTT. This gives the protein CASSYGQGVSEKLFF. The chain employs TRBV6-5 and TRBJ1-4, with TRBD1 matching over 7 bases. Germline lookup yields CDR1 MNHEY and CDR2 SVGAGI. The V segment lost 2 bases and the J segment 8 bases; nucleotides outside the gene matches: 8. The CDR3 extends over 15 amino acids.